This entry lists 12 T cell receptor beta chains sequenced from one sample in a study of cytomegalovirus exposure and HLA in healthy donors. PCR involved 60 Vbeta and 13 Jbeta primers. Produced via immunoSEQ multiplex PCR; TCRdb's table is partial and in-frame only. In the table there are about 200,000 clones, about four fifths of which are singletons. The sequenced sample was PBMCs. All receptors come from a woman in her late teens or twenties in good health and CMV-seronegative.

The chain has TRBV11-2 and TRBJ2-1; the match to TRBD1 covers 10 bases. This CDR3 has 18 amino acids. Germline V gene data show CDR1 as SGHAT and CDR2 as FQNNGV. The V gene end was trimmed by 5 bases and the J gene end by 8 bases; junction bases not matched to a gene: 18. CDR3 nucleotides: TGTGCCAGCAGCCTTCAACTTGGGACAGGGGCCGGGGTGGATGAGCAGTTCTTC. Translation gives CASSLQLGTGAGVDEQFF.

In this sample, this clone turned up once. The V gene is TRBV7-2, the J gene TRBJ2-1; D possibly corresponds to TRBD2 (5 bases). This CDR3 contains 12 residues. V was shortened by 7 bases and J by 9 bases, with 13 bases between the two germline ends. From germline, CDR1 is SGHTA and CDR2 FQGNSA. The CDR3 loop is CASNLALGEQFF. CDR3 bases: TGTGCCAGCAACCTAGCCCTCGGTGAGCAGTTCTTC.

A word on this clone: Mismatch with germline at one junction end may stem from a read error. The chain joins TRBV7-9 to TRBJ1-4; D uncertain. The CDR3 runs to 13 residues. The V gene's germline CDR1 is SEHNR and CDR2 FQNEAQ (reference sequence). The CDR3 nucleotides read TGTTCCAGCAGCTTAGTGGAGAATGAAAAACTGTTTTTT. Translation: CSSSLVENEKLFF.

The rearrangement links TRBV9 to TRBJ2-1, with TRBD1 as a possible D gene (5 bases). Germline CDR1 is SGDLS and CDR2 is YYNGEE. The V gene lost 4 bases and the J gene lost 1 base, with 18 bases spanning the gap. This CDR3 region has 17 residues. CDR3 region: CASSPRDRAESYNEQFF. The CDR3 DNA reads as TGTGCCAGCAGCCCCAGGGATCGGGCAGAGTCCTACAATGAGCAGTTCTTC.

The CDR3 here is CASSPFGPGGMRYEQYF. In nucleotides, the CDR3 is TGTGCCAGCAGCCCTTTCGGTCCAGGAGGCATGAGGTACGAGCAGTACTTC. The V call is TRBV27, the J call TRBJ2-7; the D gene is possibly TRBD2 (5 bases). This CDR3 region has 17 residues. Germline lookup yields CDR1 MNHEY and CDR2 SMNVEV (reference sequence). V dropped 6 bases and J dropped 4 bases, with 25 bases sitting between them.

The V and J genes are TRBV11-3 and TRBJ2-3; 9 bases line up with TRBD2. The CDR3 covers 14 residues. The trim removed 9 bases at V and 2 bases at J, leaving 6 bases unmatched. The germline V gene has CDR1 SGHNT and CDR2 YENEEA. The CDR3 DNA reads TGTGCCAGTGGGCTAGCGGGGTACACAGATACGCAGTATTTT. Encoded protein: CASGLAGYTDTQYF.

V and J are TRBV11-2 and TRBJ1-1, with a possible D match to TRBD1 (5 bases). Trimming removed 3 bases at V and 5 bases at J, with 13 bases between. Germline CDR1 is SGHAT and CDR2 is FQNNGV. This CDR3 has 14 amino acids. The CDR3 protein is CASSLAGFRTEAFF. The CDR3 DNA reads as TGTGCCAGCAGCTTGGCAGGGTTCCGGACTGAAGCTTTCTTT.

The chain recombines TRBV5-1 with TRBJ2-3; D possibly corresponds to TRBD1 (5 bases). Germline V gene lookup returns CDR1 SGHRS and CDR2 YFSETQ. This CDR3 is built from 10 residues. V was pared by 9 bases and J by 10 bases, with 12 bases between. The CDR3 nucleotides read TGCGCCACAAACCAGGGTTCGCAGTATTTT. Translation gives CATNQGSQYF.

The chain recombines TRBV19 with TRBJ1-4; D ambiguous. CDR1 is LNHDA, CDR2 SQIVND, per germline (reference sequence). Trimming cost V 10 bases and J 4 bases, with 10 bases left between them. The CDR3 contains 12 residues. This CDR3 reads CATSPSNEKLFF. In DNA, the CDR3 is TGTGCCACCTCACCGAGTAATGAAAAACTGTTTTTT.

The rearrangement uses TRBV5-1 and TRBJ2-5, with 8 nucleotides matching TRBD2. CDR3 size: 16 residues. The germline V gene has CDR1 SGHRS and CDR2 YFSETQ. V trimming: 4 bases; J trimming: 5 bases; junction bases outside the gene matches: 13. CDR3 residues: CASSASQNSGIETQYF. The CDR3 coding sequence is TGCGCCAGCAGCGCATCACAGAATAGCGGGATCGAGACCCAGTACTTC.

The rearrangement joins TRBV21-1 to TRBJ2-7; the table assigns TRBD2, which was not confirmed against the DNA. TRBV21-1 is tagged as a pseudogene. This CDR3 is 15 amino acids long. This chain's CDR3 is CASSKEGTSAYEQYV. The CDR3 DNA reads as TGTGCCAGCAGCAAAGAGGGGACTAGTGCCTACGAGCAGTACGTC.

The chain carries TRBV5-4 and TRBJ2-5; 8 bases line up with TRBD2. Near its end, the DNA agrees better with TRBJ2-7, so the J call may be wrong. The CDR3 is made up of 13 amino acids. In germline, CDR1 is SGHNT, CDR2 YYREEE (reference sequence). The CDR3 DNA reads TGTGCCAGCAGCAGCGGGAGATCATACGAGCAGTACTTC. The encoded protein is CASSSGRSYEQYF.